Described below is a single TCR beta chain sequence and its context. This entry comes from a study of cytomegalovirus exposure and HLA in healthy donors. The CDR3 length is 13 residues. V gave up 3 bases and J gave up 6 bases, with 9 bases separating them. Germline lookup yields CDR1 SEHNR and CDR2 FQNEAQ (reference sequence). With 60 Vbeta and 13 Jbeta primers, the PCR was carried out. Measured with immunoSEQ multiplex PCR; TCRdb has only the in-frame clones, and not every one. Of some 150,000 clones in the sample, around 10% were seen once. The J gene is TRBJ2-1, the V gene TRBV7-9; the D is unclear. Input material: PBMCs. The clonotype originates from a male donor in good health and CMV-seronegative. The DNA for the CDR3 is TGTGCCAGCAGCTTTCAAGACATCAATGAGCAGTTCTTC. It encodes CASSFQDINEQFF.